A selection of T cell receptor beta chains follows, all from one sample in a study of cytomegalovirus exposure and HLA in healthy donors. Assay used: immunoSEQ multiplex PCR; TCRdb lists only in-frame clones, some missing. Of about 120,000 clones listed, about 86% are singletons. The source material was PBMCs. All receptors derive from a woman between 40 and 55 years old in good health and CMV-seronegative. CDR3s include the opening cysteine and the closing phenylalanine or tryptophan. A D gene is named only where the DNA matches it firmly. A clone size is listed for some rows: how often the clone was seen (once, few, many), or a class if it is expanded.

cdr3_aa cdr3_nt j_call d_call cdr3_length v_call clone_size
CASSQDRGYQPQHF TGCGCCAGCAGCCAAGATCGAGGGTATCAGCCCCAGCATTTT TRBJ1-5 . 14 TRBV4-3 once
CASSFTRLAGQETQYF TGTGCCAGCAGCTTTACCCGACTAGCGGGGCAAGAGACCCAGTACTTC TRBJ2-5 TRBD2 16 TRBV7-2 once
CASSQGYGSTDTQYF TGCGCCAGCAGCCAAGGATACGGGAGCACAGATACGCAGTATTTT TRBJ2-3 . 15 TRBV4-3 .
CASSQDGGARRLFF TGTGCCAGCAGCCAAGATGGAGGGGCGAGAAGACTGTTTTTT TRBJ1-4 . 14 TRBV14 few
CASSATGLRINEQYF TGTGCCAGTAGCGCGACAGGCCTTCGGATCAACGAGCAGTACTTC TRBJ2-7 . 15 TRBV19 .
CASSGGQGGETQYF TGCGCCAGCAGCGGCGGACAGGGGGGAGAGACCCAGTACTTC TRBJ2-5 TRBD1 14 TRBV5-1 .
CASSQTGWDLSVMNTEAFF TGTGCCAGCAGCCAAACAGGTTGGGACTTAAGTGTCATGAACACTGAAGCTTTCTTT TRBJ1-1 . 19 TRBV4-2 .
CALRDSGSWETQYF TGTGCCTTGCGGGACTCAGGGTCGTGGGAGACCCAGTACTTC TRBJ2-5 . 14 TRBV30 .
CASSASGGAGYGYTF TGTGCCAGCAGTGCCTCAGGGGGCGCCGGCTATGGCTACACCTTC TRBJ1-2 TRBD1 15 TRBV6-6 .
CASSQPGTNFNQPQHF TGTGCCAGCTCACAGCCCGGGACAAATTTTAATCAGCCCCAGCATTTT TRBJ1-5 . 16 TRBV18 .
CAWSTSGAYGYTF TGTGCCTGGAGTACATCAGGGGCCTATGGCTACACCTTC TRBJ1-2 . 13 TRBV30 .
CASSLDGTDQPQHF TGTGCCAGCAGCTTAGATGGGACTGATCAGCCCCAGCATTTT TRBJ1-5 . 14 TRBV11-2 .
CASSYPGLWTEAFF TGTGCCAGCAGTTACCCAGGTCTGTGGACTGAAGCTTTCTTT TRBJ1-1 . 14 TRBV6-6 .
CASSLGGGGPTDTQYF TGCGCCAGCAGCTTGGGGGGCGGGGGGCCCACAGATACGCAGTATTTT TRBJ2-3 TRBD2 16 TRBV5-1 .
CSARPGDRVFTEAFF TGCAGCGCCCGACCAGGAGACAGGGTCTTCACTGAAGCTTTCTTT TRBJ1-1 TRBD1 15 TRBV29-1 few
CASSNYSDESYGYTF TGTGCCAGCAGCAATTATAGTGATGAGAGCTATGGCTACACCTTC TRBJ1-2 . 15 TRBV7-9 .
CASSLSGWHYEQYF TGTGCCAGCAGTTTAAGCGGGTGGCACTACGAGCAGTACTTC TRBJ2-7 . 14 TRBV27 few
CASRLRGAHTEAFF TGTGCCAGCAGATTACGGGGGGCGCACACTGAAGCTTTCTTT TRBJ1-1 . 14 TRBV5-8 few
CAIRREGTSYEQYF TGTGCCATCAGGCGAGAGGGGACATCCTACGAGCAGTACTTC TRBJ2-7 . 14 TRBV10-3 .
CASSTSGGIPYEQYF TGTGCCAGCAGTACCTCCGGGGGAATCCCCTACGAGCAGTACTTC TRBJ2-7 . 15 TRBV7-9 .
CASSVGQSGRAHEQYF TGTGCCAGCAGCGTAGGGCAAAGCGGGAGGGCCCACGAGCAGTACTTC TRBJ2-7 TRBD2 16 TRBV9 .
CASSNGLAVTGELFF TGTGCCAGCAGTAACGGACTGGCGGTAACCGGGGAGCTGTTTTTT TRBJ2-2 . 15 TRBV6-1 .
CASSLDRGLYGYTF TGTGCCAGCAGTTTAGACAGGGGCTTGTATGGCTACACCTTC TRBJ1-2 TRBD1 14 TRBV6-1 .
CATSRDNVYVWRKHSSYEQYF TGTGCCACCAGCAGAGATAACGTTTACGTATGGCGGAAACATAGCTCCTACGAGCAGTACTTC TRBJ2-7 . 21 TRBV15 .
CAIRVQSGTDRAEAFF TGTGCCATCAGAGTCCAATCCGGGACAGATCGAGCTGAAGCTTTCTTT TRBJ1-1 TRBD1 16 TRBV10-3 .
CASSLTGVGFYGYTF TGTGCCAGCTCGCTTACAGGGGTCGGATTCTATGGCTACACCTTC TRBJ1-2 TRBD1 15 TRBV25-1 once
CASSSYWEDTEAFF TGCGCCAGCAGCTCGTATTGGGAGGACACTGAAGCTTTCTTT TRBJ1-1 . 14 TRBV5-1 .
CASSLEVAGGPDTQYF TGTGCCAGCAGCTTAGAGGTAGCGGGAGGGCCGGATACGCAGTATTTT TRBJ2-3 TRBD2 16 TRBV7-2 .
CASSLPGTDTQYF TGTGCCAGCAGTCTACCGGGCACAGATACGCAGTATTTT TRBJ2-3 . 13 TRBV28 .
CASSEPPGQGEAFF TGTGCCAGCAGTGAACCCCCGGGACAGGGTGAAGCTTTCTTT TRBJ1-1 TRBD1 14 TRBV2 once
CASSIGAGLNTEAFF TGTGCCAGTAGTATAGGTGCAGGGCTGAACACTGAAGCTTTCTTT TRBJ1-1 . 15 TRBV19 .
CASSSEHIVNEQFF TGTGCCAGCAGTTCCGAACACATCGTCAATGAGCAGTTCTTC TRBJ2-1 . 14 TRBV27 few
CAWSRRGGDYGYTF TGTGCCTGGAGTCGGAGAGGGGGGGACTATGGCTACACCTTC TRBJ1-2 . 14 TRBV30 .
CASSSEGRQTDTQYF TGCGCCAGCAGCTCGGAGGGACGTCAAACAGATACGCAGTATTTT TRBJ2-3 . 15 TRBV5-1 few
CASSPGQGVNNSPLHF TGTGCCAGCAGCCCTGGACAGGGGGTCAATAATTCACCCCTCCACTTT TRBJ1-6 TRBD1 16 TRBV7-2 .
CASMRDSNPAGELFF TGTGCCAGCATGAGGGACAGTAACCCGGCCGGCGAACTGTTTTTT TRBJ1-4 TRBD1 15 TRBV6-1 few
CASRAGARITEAFF TGTGCCAGCCGAGCGGGGGCGCGGATCACTGAAGCTTTCTTT TRBJ1-1 . 14 TRBV27 .